Below are 17 T cell receptor beta chains sequenced from a single sample in a study of CD8+CD57+ T cells in acquired aplastic anemia. Profiling that covered TCR beta VDJ and CDR3 relied on genomic DNA as its template. From the reads, TCRdb called clonotypes with MiXCR, one entry per CDR3 protein. This table has under 200,000 distinct CDR3 sequences, roughly two thirds appearing once. Sequencing involved patients with CD8+CD57+ cell expansion previously shown by flow cytometry. Sample: sorted CD4+, CD8+, or CD8+CD57+ T cells (not recorded which) from PBMCs. These receptors all come from a human donor with aplastic anemia.

The rearrangement joins TRBV7-6 to TRBJ1-1; D call uncertain. Germline V gene data show CDR1 as SGHVS and CDR2 as FNYEAQ. CDR3 length: 15 amino acids. Trimming shortened V by 2 bases and J by 5 bases, and 15 bases separated the two germline ends. The CDR3 spells CASSLRDGSRTEAFF. The CDR3 nucleotides read TGTGCCAGCAGCTTAAGGGATGGGTCTCGGACTGAAGCTTTCTTT. The full variable domain, in which reference TRBV7-6 and TRBJ1-1 provide the parts outside the CDR3, is GAGVSQSPRYKVTKRGQDVALRCDPISGHVSLYWYRQALGQGPEFLTYFNYEAQQDKSGLPNDRFSAERPEGSISTLTIQRTEQRDSAMYRCASSLRDGSRTEAFFGQGTRLTVV.

This clonotype was counted once. The chain uses TRBV2 and TRBJ1-5, with D possibly matching TRBD1 (6 bases). Per germline, CDR1 SNHLY and CDR2 FYNNEI. The CDR3 has 15 residues. V gave up 6 bases and J gave up 3 bases, with 15 bases separating them. CDR3 DNA: TGTGCCAGCAGCCCATTTGGACAGATCAATCAGCCCCAGCATTTT. Its translation is CASSPFGQINQPQHF. Based on the CDR3 plus reference TRBV2 and TRBJ1-5, the full variable domain is EPEVTQTPSHQVTQMGQEVILRCVPISNHLYFYWYRQILGQKVEFLVSFYNNEISEKSEIFDDQFSVERPDGSNFTLKIRSTKLEDSAMYFCASSPFGQINQPQHFGDGTRLSIL.

This chain links TRBV10-3 with TRBJ2-1, with TRBD2 matching over 12 bases. This CDR3 comprises 16 residues. The junction had 10 bases not matched to a gene; V was cut back by 6 bases and J by 7 bases. Germline CDR1 and CDR2: ENHRY and SYGVKD. The DNA of the CDR3 is TGTGCCATCAGGGCTTCCTCCGGACTAGCGGGAAATGAGCAGTTCTTC. This translates into CAIRASSGLAGNEQFF.

V and J are TRBV19 and TRBJ1-3, with D uncertain. This CDR3 is 14 amino acids long. Per the germline V gene, CDR1 is LNHDA and CDR2 is SQIVND (reference sequence). Between the trimmed V and J ends, which lost 4 bases and 4 bases, there was a span of 11 bases. CDR3 DNA sequence: TGTGCCAGTAGTAACGGTGGAGCCGGAAACACCATATATTTT. As protein: CASSNGGAGNTIYF.

The chain combines TRBV6-4 with TRBJ2-2, with 8 nucleotides matching TRBD2. V was pared by 3 bases and J by 6 bases, with 6 bases of the junction left unmatched. Germline V gives CDR1 MRHNA, CDR2 SNTAGT. The CDR3 consists of 15 residues. As DNA, the CDR3 is TGTGCCAGCAGTGATGCCTCTAGCGGGCCCGGGGAGCTGTTTTTT. Translating gives CASSDASSGPGELFF.

The chain combines TRBV24-1 with TRBJ2-1, with 7 nucleotides matching TRBD1. Looked up from germline, CDR1 is KGHDR and CDR2 is SFDVKD. V lost 2 bases, J lost 8 bases, and 5 bases stayed unmatched. The CDR3 runs to 14 residues. DNA of the CDR3: TGTGCCACCAGTGATTCGACAGGGATTGATGAGCAGTTCTTC. Protein: CATSDSTGIDEQFF.

The chain joins TRBV20-1 to TRBJ2-1; D may be TRBD1 or TRBD2 (6 bases each). Trimming cost V 0 bases and J 6 bases, with 21 bases left between them. The CDR3 extends over 17 amino acids. Per germline, CDR1 DFQATT and CDR2 SNEGSKA (reference sequence). Written as DNA, the CDR3 is TGCAGTGCTAGAGATTACAGAACGGGGGCCTCCCTCAATGAGCAGTTCTTC. This encodes CSARDYRTGASLNEQFF.

The J gene is TRBJ2-7, the V gene TRBV13, with D perhaps assigned TRBD1 or TRBD2 (5 bases each). The CDR3 is made up of 13 amino acids. Between the trimmed V and J ends, which lost 10 bases and 3 bases, there was a span of 16 bases. Per germline, CDR1 PRHDT and CDR2 FYEKMQ (reference sequence). The CDR3 DNA follows: TGTGCCACCCAGGGAGTAGGGCTCTACGAGCAGTACTTC. This sequence encodes CATQGVGLYEQYF.

The chain uses TRBV7-9 and TRBJ1-1, with unresolved D. The CDR3 is 15 amino acids. Germline CDR1 reads SEHNR; CDR2 reads FQNEAQ (reference sequence). V lost 4 bases, J lost 7 bases, and 19 bases lay in between. CDR3 loop: CASSSTHLGEGEAFF. In DNA, the CDR3 is TGTGCCAGCAGCTCTACCCATCTCGGGGAAGGTGAAGCTTTCTTT.

The chain couples TRBV5-6 to TRBJ2-7; 7 bases line up with TRBD1. This CDR3 comprises 15 residues. CDR1 is SGHDT, CDR2 YYEEEE, per germline. Trimming removed 1 base from V and 0 bases from J; junction bases left unmatched: 4. DNA for the CDR3: TGTGCCAGCAGCTTGACCAGGGGGAGCTCCTACGAGCAGTACTTC. This gives the protein CASSLTRGSSYEQYF. Together with reference TRBV5-6 and TRBJ2-7, the CDR3 gives the full variable domain: DAGVTQSPTHLIKTRGQQVTLRCSPKSGHDTVSWYQQALGQGPQFIFQYYEEEERQRGNFPDRFSGHQFPNYSSELNVNALLLGDSALYLCASSLTRGSSYEQYFGPGTRLTVT.

The gene calls are TRBV10-3 and TRBJ1-2; D is unclear. Per the germline V gene, CDR1 is ENHRY and CDR2 is SYGVKD. The CDR3 covers 11 residues. V was cut by 7 bases and J by 1 base, with 4 bases left in between. CDR3 region: CAINNNYGYTF. In DNA form, the CDR3 reads TGTGCCATCAATAATAACTATGGCTACACCTTC.

This clonotype was detected ten times or more. V gene TRBV7-8 combines with J gene TRBJ1-6; possibly TRBD1 for D (5 bases). V dropped 3 bases and J dropped 6 bases, with 6 bases sitting between them. CDR1 and CDR2 from the germline V gene are SGHVS and FQNEAQ. There are 13 residues in the CDR3. The CDR3 sequence: CASSLGGNSPLHF. CDR3 nucleotide sequence: TGTGCCAGCAGCTTGGGGGGTAATTCACCCCTCCACTTT. The full variable domain, with the rest looked up from reference TRBV7-8 and TRBJ1-6, is GAGVSQSPRYKVAKRGQDVALRCDPISGHVSLFWYQQALGQGPEFLTYFQNEAQLDKSGLPSDRFFAERPEGSVSTLKIQRTQQEDSAVYLCASSLGGNSPLHFGNGTRLTVT.

V gene TRBV6-2 or TRBV6-3 combines with J gene TRBJ2-5, with 15 bases fitting TRBD2. This CDR3 is built from 14 residues. Per the germline V gene, CDR1 is MNHEY and CDR2 is SVGEGT. Trimming at V came to 10 bases and at J to 4 bases, leaving 4 bases not matched to a gene. The CDR3 nucleotides read TGTGCCATTGGACTAGCGGGGGGGCCAGAGACCCAGTACTTC. Its translation is CAIGLAGGPETQYF.

The rearrangement joins TRBV2 to TRBJ1-2; D gene uncertain. The CDR3 is 14 residues long. CDR1 is SNHLY and CDR2 is FYNNEI in the germline V gene. Trimming left V 7 bases short and J 0 bases short, with 12 bases between. CDR3 coding DNA: TGTGCCAGCACGGGCGAGAGGTCTAACTATGGCTACACCTTC. Translation gives CASTGERSNYGYTF. Variable domain in full (rest from reference TRBV2 and TRBJ1-2): EPEVTQTPSHQVTQMGQEVILRCVPISNHLYFYWYRQILGQKVEFLVSFYNNEISEKSEIFDDQFSVERPDGSNFTLKIRSTKLEDSAMYFCASTGERSNYGYTFGSGTRLTVV.

The chain carries TRBV2 and TRBJ2-7, with 15 bases lining up with TRBD2. CDR1 is SNHLY and CDR2 is FYNNEI in the germline V gene. The CDR3 length is 14 residues. The V segment lost 8 bases and the J segment 6 bases; nucleotides outside the gene matches: 5. In nucleotides, the CDR3 is TGTGCCAGCGGACTAGCGGGAGGGCTCGGCGAGCAGTACTTC. Protein sequence: CASGLAGGLGEQYF.

This clonotype appeared once. The J gene is TRBJ2-7, the V gene TRBV20-1; D might be TRBD1 (6 bases). The ends were cut back, 2 bases at V and 7 bases at J, with 12 bases in the middle. Per germline, CDR1 DFQATT and CDR2 SNEGSKA (reference sequence). The CDR3 runs 12 residues. The DNA of the CDR3 is TGCAGTGCTAGACGTGGGGACAATGAGCAGTACGTC. It yields the protein CSARRGDNEQYV.

V is TRBV10-2 and J is TRBJ1-5; D is unresolved. The V gene lost 5 bases and the J gene lost 3 bases, with 17 bases spanning the gap. The germline V gene encodes CDR1 WSHSY and CDR2 SAAADI. The CDR3 covers 16 residues. CDR3 sequence (DNA): TGCGCCAGCAGTCAGGAGGGTCATCAGCCCAATCAGCCCCAGCATTTT. Its protein is CASSQEGHQPNQPQHF.